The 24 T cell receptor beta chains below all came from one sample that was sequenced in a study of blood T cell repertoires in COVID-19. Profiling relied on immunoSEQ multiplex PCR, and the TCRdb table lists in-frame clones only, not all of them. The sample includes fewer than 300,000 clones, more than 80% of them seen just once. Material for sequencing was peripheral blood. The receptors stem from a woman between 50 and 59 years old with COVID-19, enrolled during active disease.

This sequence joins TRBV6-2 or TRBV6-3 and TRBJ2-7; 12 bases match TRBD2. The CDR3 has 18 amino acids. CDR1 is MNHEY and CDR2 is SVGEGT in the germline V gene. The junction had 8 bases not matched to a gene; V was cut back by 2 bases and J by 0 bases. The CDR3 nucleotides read TGTGCCAGCAGTTACCGCGGACGGGGACTAGCGGGCTCCTACGAGCAGTACTTC. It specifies CASSYRGRGLAGSYEQYF.

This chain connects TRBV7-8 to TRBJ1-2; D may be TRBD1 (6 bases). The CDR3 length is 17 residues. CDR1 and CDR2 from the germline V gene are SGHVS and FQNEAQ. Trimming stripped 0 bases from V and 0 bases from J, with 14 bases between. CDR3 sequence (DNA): TGTGCCAGCAGCTTAGCCACAGGGCCCAAAGCTAACTATGGCTACACCTTC. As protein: CASSLATGPKANYGYTF. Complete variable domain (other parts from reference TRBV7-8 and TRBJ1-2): GAGVSQSPRYKVAKRGQDVALRCDPISGHVSLFWYQQALGQGPEFLTYFQNEAQLDKSGLPSDRFFAERPEGSVSTLKIQRTQQEDSAVYLCASSLATGPKANYGYTFGSGTRLTVV.

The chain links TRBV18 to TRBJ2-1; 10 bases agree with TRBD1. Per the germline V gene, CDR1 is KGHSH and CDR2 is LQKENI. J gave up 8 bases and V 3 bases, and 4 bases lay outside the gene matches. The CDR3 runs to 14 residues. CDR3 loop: CASSPGDRGYEQFF. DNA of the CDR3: TGTGCCAGCTCACCGGGGGACAGGGGATATGAGCAGTTCTTC.

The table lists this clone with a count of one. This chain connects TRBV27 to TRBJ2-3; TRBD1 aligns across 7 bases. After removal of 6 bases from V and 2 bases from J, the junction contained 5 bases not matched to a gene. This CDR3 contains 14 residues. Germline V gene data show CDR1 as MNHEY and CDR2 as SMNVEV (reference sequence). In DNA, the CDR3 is TGTGCCAGCAGCCTCGACAGGGCCACAGATACGCAGTATTTT. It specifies CASSLDRATDTQYF.

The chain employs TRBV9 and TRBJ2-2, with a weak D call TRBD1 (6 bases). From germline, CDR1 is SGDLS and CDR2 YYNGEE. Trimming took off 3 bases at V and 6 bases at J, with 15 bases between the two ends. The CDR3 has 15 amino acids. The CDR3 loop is CASSGAQRGSGELFF. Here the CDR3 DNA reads TGTGCCAGCAGCGGCGCCCAAAGGGGGTCCGGGGAGCTGTTTTTT.

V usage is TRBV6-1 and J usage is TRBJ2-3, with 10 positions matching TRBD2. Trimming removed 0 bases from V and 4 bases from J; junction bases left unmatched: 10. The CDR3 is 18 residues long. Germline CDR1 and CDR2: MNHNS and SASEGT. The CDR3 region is CASSEALLAGVGADTQYF. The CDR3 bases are TGTGCCAGCAGTGAAGCACTTCTAGCGGGAGTAGGCGCAGATACGCAGTATTTT.

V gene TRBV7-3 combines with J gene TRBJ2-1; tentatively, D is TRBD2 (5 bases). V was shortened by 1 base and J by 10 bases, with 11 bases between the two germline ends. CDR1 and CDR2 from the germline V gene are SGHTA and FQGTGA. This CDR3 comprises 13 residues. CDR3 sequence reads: CASSLILEGEQFF. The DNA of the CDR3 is TGTGCCAGCAGCTTAATCCTTGAGGGCGAGCAGTTCTTC.

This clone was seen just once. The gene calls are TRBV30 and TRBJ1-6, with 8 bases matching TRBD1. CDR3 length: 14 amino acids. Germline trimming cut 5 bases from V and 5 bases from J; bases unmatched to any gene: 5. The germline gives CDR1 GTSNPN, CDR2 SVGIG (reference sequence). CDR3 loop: CAWDRGFDNSPLHF. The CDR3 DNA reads TGTGCCTGGGACAGGGGTTTCGATAATTCACCCCTCCACTTT.

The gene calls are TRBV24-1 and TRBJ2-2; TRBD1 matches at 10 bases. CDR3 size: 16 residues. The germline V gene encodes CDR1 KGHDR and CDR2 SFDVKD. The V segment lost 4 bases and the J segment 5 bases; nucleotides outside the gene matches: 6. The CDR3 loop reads CATSDPRTGGTGELFF. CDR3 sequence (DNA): TGTGCCACCAGTGACCCAAGGACAGGGGGAACCGGGGAGCTGTTTTTT.

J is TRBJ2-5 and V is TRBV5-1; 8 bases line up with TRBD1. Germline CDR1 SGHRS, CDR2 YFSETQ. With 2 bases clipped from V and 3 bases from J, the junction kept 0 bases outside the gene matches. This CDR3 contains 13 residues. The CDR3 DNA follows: TGCGCCAGCAGCTTACAGGGGGAAGAGACCCAGTACTTC. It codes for CASSLQGEETQYF.

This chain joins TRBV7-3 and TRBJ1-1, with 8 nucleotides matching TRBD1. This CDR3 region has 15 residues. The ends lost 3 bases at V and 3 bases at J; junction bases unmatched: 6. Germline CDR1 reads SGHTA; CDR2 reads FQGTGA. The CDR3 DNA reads TGTGCCAGCAGCTTGACAGGGGATGTTGACACTGAAGCTTTCTTT. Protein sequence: CASSLTGDVDTEAFF.

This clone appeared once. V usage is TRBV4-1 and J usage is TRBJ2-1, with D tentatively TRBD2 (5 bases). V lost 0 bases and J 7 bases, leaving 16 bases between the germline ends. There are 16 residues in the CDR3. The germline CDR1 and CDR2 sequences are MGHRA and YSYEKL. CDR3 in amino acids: CASSQEDWTEVNEQFF. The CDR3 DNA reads TGCGCCAGCAGCCAAGAGGACTGGACTGAAGTAAATGAGCAGTTCTTC.

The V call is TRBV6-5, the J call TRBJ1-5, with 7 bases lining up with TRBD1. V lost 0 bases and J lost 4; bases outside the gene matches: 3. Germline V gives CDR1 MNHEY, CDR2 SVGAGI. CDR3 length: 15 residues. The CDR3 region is CASSYSPTGNQPQHF. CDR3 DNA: TGTGCCAGCAGTTACTCCCCGACAGGGAATCAGCCCCAGCATTTT.

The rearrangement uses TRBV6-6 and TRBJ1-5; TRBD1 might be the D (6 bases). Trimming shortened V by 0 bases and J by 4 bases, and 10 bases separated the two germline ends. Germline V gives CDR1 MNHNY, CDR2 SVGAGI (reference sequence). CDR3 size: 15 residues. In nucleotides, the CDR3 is TGTGCCAGCAGTTACTCAGGGGGACCTAATCAGCCCCAGCATTTT. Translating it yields CASSYSGGPNQPQHF.

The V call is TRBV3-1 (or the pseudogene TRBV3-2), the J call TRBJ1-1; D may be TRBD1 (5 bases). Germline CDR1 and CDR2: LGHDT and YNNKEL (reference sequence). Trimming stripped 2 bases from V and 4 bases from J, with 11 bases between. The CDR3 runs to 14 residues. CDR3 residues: CASSQQGVGTEAFF. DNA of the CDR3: TGTGCCAGCAGCCAACAAGGGGTGGGCACTGAAGCTTTCTTT.

The CDR3 is CASSPWTGGAVGQYF. The CDR3 region has the DNA TGTGCCAGCAGTCCATGGACAGGGGGCGCGGTAGGGCAGTACTTC. The gene calls are TRBV27 and TRBJ2-7; TRBD1 matches at 11 bases. Trimming took 5 bases from V and 9 from J; bases not matched to a gene: 12. CDR3 length: 15 residues. CDR1 is MNHEY, CDR2 SMNVEV, per germline (reference sequence).

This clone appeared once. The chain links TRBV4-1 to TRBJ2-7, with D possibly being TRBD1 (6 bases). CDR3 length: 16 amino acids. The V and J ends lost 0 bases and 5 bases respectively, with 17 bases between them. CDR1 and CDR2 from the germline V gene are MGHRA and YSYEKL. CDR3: CASSQDQGGVLHEQYF. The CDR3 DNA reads TGCGCCAGCAGCCAAGATCAAGGGGGAGTCTTACACGAGCAGTACTTC.

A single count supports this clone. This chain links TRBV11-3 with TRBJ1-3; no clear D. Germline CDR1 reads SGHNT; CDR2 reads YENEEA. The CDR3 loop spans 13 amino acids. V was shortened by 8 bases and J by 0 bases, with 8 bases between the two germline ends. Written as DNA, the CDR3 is TGTGCCAGCGGCAGGAACTCTGGAAACACCATATATTTT. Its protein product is CASGRNSGNTIYF.

CDR3 residues: CASSLLAGGITDTQYF. The DNA of the CDR3 is TGTGCCAGCAGCTTACTAGCGGGAGGAATCACAGATACGCAGTATTTT. The V call is TRBV7-3, the J call TRBJ2-3, with 11 bases aligning to TRBD2. V lost 2 bases and J lost 2; bases outside the gene matches: 3. CDR3 size: 16 residues. Germline V gene sequence: CDR1 SGHTA, CDR2 FQGTGA.

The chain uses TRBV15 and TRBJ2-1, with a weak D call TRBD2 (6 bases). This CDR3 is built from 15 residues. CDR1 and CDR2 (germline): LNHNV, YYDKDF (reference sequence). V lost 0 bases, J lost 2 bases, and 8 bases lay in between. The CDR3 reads CATSREAGAYNEQFF. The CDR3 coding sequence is TGTGCCACCAGCAGAGAAGCGGGCGCCTACAATGAGCAGTTCTTC.

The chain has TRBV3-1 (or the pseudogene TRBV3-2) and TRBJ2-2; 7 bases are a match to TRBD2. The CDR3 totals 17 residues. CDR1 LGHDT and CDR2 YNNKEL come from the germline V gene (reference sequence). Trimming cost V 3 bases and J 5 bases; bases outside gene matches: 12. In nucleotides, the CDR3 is TGTGCCAGCAGCCATCGCATGAAGCGGGAAGTAACCGGGGAGCTGTTTTTT. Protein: CASSHRMKREVTGELFF.

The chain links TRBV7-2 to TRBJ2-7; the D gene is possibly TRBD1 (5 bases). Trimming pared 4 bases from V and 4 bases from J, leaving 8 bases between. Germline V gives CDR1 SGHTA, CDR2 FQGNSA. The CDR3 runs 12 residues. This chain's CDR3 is CASSYDRYEQYF. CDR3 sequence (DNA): TGTGCCAGCAGCTACGACAGATACGAGCAGTACTTC.

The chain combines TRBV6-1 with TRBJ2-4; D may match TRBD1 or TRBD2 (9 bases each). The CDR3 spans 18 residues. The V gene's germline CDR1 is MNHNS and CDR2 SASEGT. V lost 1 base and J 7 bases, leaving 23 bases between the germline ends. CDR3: CASSEVRDRVAGGNIQYF. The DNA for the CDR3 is TGTGCCAGCAGTGAAGTTCGGGACAGGGTTGCGGGGGGGAACATTCAGTACTTC.

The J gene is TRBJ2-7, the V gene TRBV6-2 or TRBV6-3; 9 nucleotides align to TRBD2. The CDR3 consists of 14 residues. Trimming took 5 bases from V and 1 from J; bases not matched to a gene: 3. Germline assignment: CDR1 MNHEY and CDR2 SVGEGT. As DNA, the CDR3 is TGTGCCAGCAGTAAACTAGCGGGTTCCTACGAGCAGTACTTC. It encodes CASSKLAGSYEQYF.